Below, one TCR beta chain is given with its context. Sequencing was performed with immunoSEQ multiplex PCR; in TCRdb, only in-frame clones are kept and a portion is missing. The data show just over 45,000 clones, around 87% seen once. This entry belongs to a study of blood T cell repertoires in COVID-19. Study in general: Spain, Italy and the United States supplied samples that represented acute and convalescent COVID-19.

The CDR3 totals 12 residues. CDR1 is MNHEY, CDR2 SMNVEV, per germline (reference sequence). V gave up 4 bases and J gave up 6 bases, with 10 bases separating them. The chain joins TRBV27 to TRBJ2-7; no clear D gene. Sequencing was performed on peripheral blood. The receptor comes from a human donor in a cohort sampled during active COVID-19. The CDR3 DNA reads TGTGCCAGCAGTTCACGGCCAGGCGAGCAGTACTTC. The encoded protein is CASSSRPGEQYF.